These 18 T cell receptor beta chains came from one sample sequenced in a study of blood T cell repertoires in COVID-19. Assay: immunoSEQ multiplex PCR; the TCRdb copy retains only in-frame clones and omits some. The repertoire holds over 130,000 clones, roughly nine tenths seen once, with approximately 2.4% in the top ten. The material sequenced was peripheral blood. These receptors all stem from a human donor with COVID-19, enrolled during active disease. The donor label of this sample is uncertain.

This chain connects TRBV6-5 to TRBJ2-7; D unresolved. The CDR3 has 13 residues. Trimming took off 6 bases at V and 0 bases at J, with 9 bases between the two ends. Per germline, CDR1 MNHEY and CDR2 SVGAGI. CDR3 sequence (DNA): TGTGCCAGCAGCCCCCCCGGCTCCTACGAGCAGTACTTC. Protein product: CASSPPGSYEQYF.

The chain carries TRBV11-3 and TRBJ2-7, with 7 bases matching TRBD2. CDR3 size: 15 residues. The trim removed 0 bases at V and 4 bases at J, leaving 6 bases unmatched. Germline V gene lookup returns CDR1 SGHNT and CDR2 YENEEA. The CDR3 coding sequence is TGTGCCAGCAGCTTAGATGATTCGGGGGGTTACGAGCAGTACTTC. It encodes CASSLDDSGGYEQYF.

The chain combines TRBV3-1 (or the pseudogene TRBV3-2) with TRBJ1-4, with D maybe TRBD1 (5 bases). Trimming left V 4 bases short and J 10 bases short, with 16 bases between. The CDR3 loop spans 14 amino acids. CDR1 and CDR2 (germline): LGHDT, YNNKEL (reference sequence). CDR3 DNA: TGTGCCAGCAGCCCGGGACTTCTATTGGGAAAACTGTTTTTT. It specifies CASSPGLLLGKLFF.

The rearrangement joins TRBV7-3 to TRBJ1-1; possible D gene TRBD1, 6 bases. Germline V lookup: CDR1 SGHTA, CDR2 FQGTGA. This CDR3 contains 13 residues. The V end was cut by 5 bases, the J end by 4 bases, with 11 bases between. The chain's CDR3 is CASSQQGGTEAFF. The CDR3 DNA reads as TGTGCCAGCAGCCAACAGGGTGGCACTGAAGCTTTCTTT.

This chain links TRBV7-9 with TRBJ1-5; D possibly corresponds to TRBD1 (6 bases). From germline, CDR1 is SEHNR and CDR2 FQNEAQ (reference sequence). V lost 3 bases and J lost 1, with 10 bases in between. The CDR3 sequence is 15 residues long. The CDR3 reads CASSFGGASNQPQHF. The CDR3 DNA sequence: TGTGCCAGCAGCTTTGGGGGGGCAAGCAATCAGCCCCAGCATTTT.

This chain connects TRBV4-1 to TRBJ1-3; the D gene is possibly TRBD1 (6 bases). Germline lookup yields CDR1 MGHRA and CDR2 YSYEKL. This CDR3 region has 15 residues. V lost 1 base to trimming and J lost 4 bases, with 11 bases between them. CDR3: CASSQGWTAGNTIYF. The CDR3 bases are TGCGCCAGCAGCCAAGGTTGGACAGCCGGAAACACCATATATTTT.

This clone was seen only a few times. The V gene is TRBV9, the J gene TRBJ2-7; 7 bases match TRBD1. The V gene end was trimmed by 3 bases and the J gene end by 7 bases; junction bases not matched to a gene: 10. In germline, CDR1 is SGDLS, CDR2 YYNGEE. The CDR3 has 14 residues. CDR3 sequence (DNA): TGTGCCAGCAGCGAGGGGGCCGGGTGGCGGGAGCAGTACTTC. It encodes CASSEGAGWREQYF.

The rearrangement joins TRBV7-9 to TRBJ1-2; 7 bases match TRBD1. With 5 bases clipped from V and 3 bases from J, the junction kept 6 bases outside the gene matches. The CDR3 is 14 residues long. Germline V gives CDR1 SEHNR, CDR2 FQNEAQ (reference sequence). The CDR3 DNA follows: TGTGCCAGCAGCCGTGGACAGGCCGACTATGGCTACACCTTC. This encodes CASSRGQADYGYTF.

The chain combines TRBV7-9 with TRBJ2-2, with D tentatively TRBD1 (5 bases). The CDR3 contains 14 residues. CDR1 SEHNR and CDR2 FQNEAQ come from the germline V gene (reference sequence). V lost 2 bases, J lost 4 bases, and 8 bases lay in between. The CDR3 here is CASSLQGSTGELFF. CDR3 in DNA: TGTGCCAGCAGCTTACAGGGATCCACCGGGGAGCTGTTTTTT.

This clone turned up a few times. CDR3 residues: CASSNTDRAEVEQYF. For the CDR3, the DNA is TGTGCCAGCAGTAATACCGACAGGGCCGAGGTCGAGCAGTACTTC. J is TRBJ2-7 and V is TRBV27, with 7 bases identical to TRBD1. CDR3 length: 15 residues. The V gene end was trimmed by 5 bases and the J gene end by 6 bases; junction bases not matched to a gene: 13. Germline assignment: CDR1 MNHEY and CDR2 SMNVEV (reference sequence).

V usage is TRBV19 and J usage is TRBJ1-3, with D maybe TRBD1 (6 bases). Trimming shortened V by 7 bases and J by 2 bases, and 12 bases separated the two germline ends. Looked up from germline, CDR1 is LNHDA and CDR2 is SQIVND (reference sequence). The CDR3 extends over 14 amino acids. CDR3 sequence: CASNTPGAGNTIYF. The CDR3 DNA reads TGTGCCAGTAACACCCCAGGGGCTGGAAACACCATATATTTT.

V and J are TRBV11-1 and TRBJ1-2; 10 bases agree with TRBD1. V lost 0 bases and J lost 2; bases outside the gene matches: 6. CDR3 length: 17 residues. Germline CDR1 and CDR2: SGHAT and FQDESV (reference sequence). The CDR3 loop is CASSLAPPGQGNYGYTF. The CDR3 DNA reads as TGTGCCAGCAGCTTAGCCCCGCCGGGACAGGGGAACTATGGCTACACCTTC.

This chain uses TRBV19 with TRBJ2-3; a possible D gene is TRBD1 (5 bases). The germline V gene encodes CDR1 LNHDA and CDR2 SQIVND (reference sequence). The CDR3 is made up of 15 amino acids. V lost 5 bases and J 6 bases, leaving 18 bases between the germline ends. The DNA for the CDR3 is TGTGCCAGTAGTCATACAGGCCCGAACGGGGATACGCAGTATTTT. Protein sequence: CASSHTGPNGDTQYF.

The chain couples TRBV2 to TRBJ2-1; 7 positions agree with TRBD2. This CDR3 contains 16 residues. After removal of 6 bases from V and 5 bases from J, the junction contained 13 bases not matched to a gene. The germline CDR1 and CDR2 sequences are SNHLY and FYNNEI. The CDR3 region has the DNA TGTGCCAGCAGACGTCCGGTGTCTAGCGGCCACAATGAGCAGTTCTTC. Protein sequence: CASRRPVSSGHNEQFF.

In regard to this clone: Other DNA sequences in this specimen translate into the identical CDR3. The chain is built from TRBV6-5 and TRBJ2-7, with a tentative D call TRBD1 (5 bases). CDR3 length: 13 residues. From germline, CDR1 is MNHEY and CDR2 SVGAGI. V was cut by 7 bases and J by 1 base, with 11 bases left in between. The CDR3 sequence is CASTGQVSYEQYF. The CDR3 coding sequence is TGTGCCAGCACAGGGCAGGTTTCCTACGAGCAGTACTTC.

The genes are TRBV5-5 and TRBJ2-1; 8 bases map to TRBD2. The CDR3 totals 17 residues. CDR1 is SGHKS and CDR2 is YYEKEE in the germline V gene (reference sequence). Trimming cost V 5 bases and J 4 bases; bases outside gene matches: 14. This chain's CDR3 is CASRESVAGKLYNEQFF. The CDR3 nucleotides are TGTGCCAGCAGGGAGTCGGTAGCGGGAAAACTATACAATGAGCAGTTCTTC.

This clone was observed a single time. The chain uses TRBV11-2 and TRBJ2-7, with 9 nucleotides matching TRBD1. The junction had 4 bases not matched to a gene; V was cut back by 0 bases and J by 4 bases. Germline V gene lookup returns CDR1 SGHAT and CDR2 FQNNGV. CDR3 length: 15 residues. CDR3 residues: CASSLDGGQGYEQYF. The CDR3, as DNA: TGTGCCAGCAGCTTAGATGGGGGACAGGGTTACGAGCAGTACTTC.

The chain uses TRBV6-2 or TRBV6-3 and TRBJ1-6; 8 bases match TRBD1. CDR1 and CDR2 (germline): MNHEY, SVGEGT. There are 16 residues in the CDR3. V was clipped by 5 bases and J by 6 bases; unmatched bases: 9. In DNA form, the CDR3 reads TGTGCCAGCAGTCCCGGACAGGGCGATCCTAATTCACCCCTCCACTTT. It yields the protein CASSPGQGDPNSPLHF.